A selection of T cell receptor beta chains follows, all from one sample in a study of shared clonotypes between healthy human individuals. Produced via immunoSEQ multiplex PCR; TCRdb's table is partial and in-frame only. The data hold roughly 2 million clones, with approximately 95% observed a single time. Input material: naive CD4+ T cells sorted from blood. These receptors originate from a man aged 18 to 30 in good health. Both conserved end residues are part of each CDR3. D genes are given only for firm matches. For some rows the clone size is stated as once, few or many, or as a class when expanded; others skip it.

j_gene: TRBJ1-5
v_gene: TRBV4-1
abundance: NA
d_gene: NA
CDR3nt: TGCGCCAGCAGCCAAGGGGACCTTACGGGGAATCAGCCCCAGCATTTT
CDR3aa: CASSQGDLTGNQPQHF

j_gene: TRBJ1-2
v_gene: TRBV27
abundance: NA
d_gene: TRBD1
CDR3nt: TGTGCCAGCAGTCCTCGGACAGGGGGAGCCTATGGCTACACCTTC
CDR3aa: CASSPRTGGAYGYTF

j_gene: TRBJ1-1
v_gene: TRBV25-1
abundance: NA
d_gene: NA
CDR3nt: TGTGCCAGCAGTGATCCACGACCGGGAACCACTGAAGCTTTCTTT
CDR3aa: CASSDPRPGTTEAFF

j_gene: TRBJ2-7
v_gene: TRBV7-2
abundance: NA
d_gene: NA
CDR3nt: TGTGCCAGCAGCTTTGATTCTGGCGGGTTGACCTACGAGCAGTACTTC
CDR3aa: CASSFDSGGLTYEQYF

j_gene: TRBJ2-7
v_gene: TRBV2
abundance: NA
d_gene: TRBD2
CDR3nt: TGTGCCAGCAGCTTTGGGACTAGCGGGAGTTCGTACGAGCAGTACTTC
CDR3aa: CASSFGTSGSSYEQYF

j_gene: TRBJ2-1
v_gene: TRBV18
abundance: NA
d_gene: NA
CDR3nt: TGTGCCAGCTCCGACAGGAACTCCTACAATGAGCAGTTCTTC
CDR3aa: CASSDRNSYNEQFF

j_gene: TRBJ1-5
v_gene: TRBV7-9
abundance: few
d_gene: TRBD1
CDR3nt: TGTGCCAGCAGCGGATCGACAGGGTTAAATCAGCCCCAGCATTTT
CDR3aa: CASSGSTGLNQPQHF

j_gene: TRBJ2-3
v_gene: TRBV5-1
abundance: NA
d_gene: TRBD1
CDR3nt: TGCGCCAGCAGCGTGGGACAGAGTCCTAGCACAGATACGCAGTATTTT
CDR3aa: CASSVGQSPSTDTQYF

j_gene: TRBJ2-7
v_gene: TRBV6-1
abundance: NA
d_gene: TRBD1
CDR3nt: TGTGCCAGCAGTGGAGAGACAGGGCGCGGGCTCTGGAACTCCTACGAGCAGTACTTC
CDR3aa: CASSGETGRGLWNSYEQYF

j_gene: TRBJ2-3
v_gene: TRBV5-4
abundance: once
d_gene: TRBD2
CDR3nt: TGTGCCAGCAGCTTGGTCTCCGGCGAGCGGGATCCAGATACGCAGTATTTT
CDR3aa: CASSLVSGERDPDTQYF

j_gene: TRBJ1-1
v_gene: TRBV6-6
abundance: NA
d_gene: NA
CDR3nt: TGTGCCAGCAGTTCCTTTCCGACAGGCGCGAACACTGAAGCTTTCTTT
CDR3aa: CASSSFPTGANTEAFF

j_gene: TRBJ1-5
v_gene: TRBV21-1
abundance: NA
d_gene: NA
CDR3nt: TGTGCCAGCAGCAATGTTTTACAGGGGTTTGGCAATCAGCCCCAGCATTTT
CDR3aa: CASSNVLQGFGNQPQHF

j_gene: TRBJ2-1
v_gene: TRBV5-1
abundance: NA
d_gene: TRBD2
CDR3nt: TGCGCCAGCAGCTTGGATACCGGGACTAGCGGGAGGGAGTATGAGCAGTTCTTC
CDR3aa: CASSLDTGTSGREYEQFF

j_gene: TRBJ1-6
v_gene: TRBV28
abundance: NA
d_gene: NA
CDR3nt: TGCGCCAGCAGTTCCCTGGGTGGGTTGAATTCACCCCTCCACTTT
CDR3aa: CASSSLGGLNSPLHF

j_gene: TRBJ1-1
v_gene: TRBV6-1
abundance: NA
d_gene: NA
CDR3nt: TGTGCCAGCAGAAACAGGGAATTGAACACTGAAGCTTTCTTT
CDR3aa: CASRNRELNTEAFF

j_gene: TRBJ1-3
v_gene: TRBV9
abundance: NA
d_gene: TRBD1
CDR3nt: TGTGCCAGCAGCAGACAGGGTAACACCATATATTTT
CDR3aa: CASSRQGNTIYF

j_gene: TRBJ2-5
v_gene: TRBV6-1
abundance: NA
d_gene: NA
CDR3nt: TGTGCCAGCAGTGGGGGGAGCGGGACAAGAGAGACCCAGTACTTC
CDR3aa: CASSGGSGTRETQYF

j_gene: TRBJ2-3
v_gene: TRBV18
abundance: NA
d_gene: NA
CDR3nt: TGTGCCAGCTCATTGGACGGCCGCACAGATACGCAGTATTTT
CDR3aa: CASSLDGRTDTQYF

j_gene: TRBJ2-4
v_gene: TRBV10-3
abundance: NA
d_gene: TRBD1
CDR3nt: TGTGCCATCAGTGAGCGACAGGGCGACGAGACGCTAGCCAAAAACATTCAGTACTTC
CDR3aa: CAISERQGDETLAKNIQYF

j_gene: TRBJ1-4
v_gene: TRBV5-4
abundance: once
d_gene: NA
CDR3nt: TGTGCCAGCAGCTCCTCAGGAGTTCCTGTGAAACTGTTTTTT
CDR3aa: CASSSSGVPVKLFF

j_gene: TRBJ2-7
v_gene: TRBV6-5
abundance: NA
d_gene: TRBD1
CDR3nt: TGTGCCAGCAGAACGGGACAGACCTACGAGCAGTACTTC
CDR3aa: CASRTGQTYEQYF

j_gene: TRBJ2-6
v_gene: TRBV30
abundance: NA
d_gene: TRBD2
CDR3nt: TGTGCCTGGAGCACGACGCTGACTAGCGGAACTCGTGTCACCTCTGGGGCCAACGTCCTGACTTTC
CDR3aa: CAWSTTLTSGTRVTSGANVLTF

j_gene: TRBJ2-7
v_gene: TRBV6-6
abundance: NA
d_gene: NA
CDR3nt: TGTGCCAGCAGTGTCCGGCTTGGCGGCGAGCAGTACTTC
CDR3aa: CASSVRLGGEQYF

j_gene: TRBJ2-7
v_gene: TRBV15
abundance: once
d_gene: NA
CDR3nt: TGTGCCACCAGCAGAGATACGGGCTCCTACGAGCAGTACTTC
CDR3aa: CATSRDTGSYEQYF

j_gene: TRBJ1-2
v_gene: TRBV15
abundance: NA
d_gene: NA
CDR3nt: TGTGCCACCAGCAGAGATAGGGGGGAGGCTAACTATGGCTACACCTTC
CDR3aa: CATSRDRGEANYGYTF

j_gene: TRBJ2-7
v_gene: TRBV18
abundance: once
d_gene: NA
CDR3nt: TGTGCCAGCTCACCCCGACAGGATACCTACGAGCAGTACTTC
CDR3aa: CASSPRQDTYEQYF

j_gene: TRBJ2-7
v_gene: TRBV18
abundance: NA
d_gene: NA
CDR3nt: TGTGCCAGCTCGTCCGTAGGGCAGGCGGTCGAGCAGTACTTC
CDR3aa: CASSSVGQAVEQYF

j_gene: TRBJ2-7
v_gene: TRBV7-9
abundance: NA
d_gene: NA
CDR3nt: TGTGCCAGCAGCCCAAAAGGGGGTACCGACGAGCAGTACTTC
CDR3aa: CASSPKGGTDEQYF

j_gene: TRBJ1-6
v_gene: TRBV7-2
abundance: NA
d_gene: NA
CDR3nt: TGTGCCAGCAGCCGGGGGAGCTCCTATAATTCACCCCTCCACTTT
CDR3aa: CASSRGSSYNSPLHF

j_gene: TRBJ2-7
v_gene: TRBV5-1
abundance: NA
d_gene: TRBD2
CDR3nt: TGCGCCAGCAGCTTGGAAATAGCGGGGGTCAGCTCCTACGAGCAGTACTTC
CDR3aa: CASSLEIAGVSSYEQYF

j_gene: TRBJ2-5
v_gene: TRBV10-2
abundance: NA
d_gene: NA
CDR3nt: TGCGCCAGCAGTGCGCAGGGAGAGACCCAGTACTTC
CDR3aa: CASSAQGETQYF

j_gene: TRBJ1-2
v_gene: TRBV7-2
abundance: once
d_gene: NA
CDR3nt: TGTGCCAGCAGTTTTCGGGGTTCCGACTATGGCTACACCTTC
CDR3aa: CASSFRGSDYGYTF

j_gene: TRBJ2-3
v_gene: TRBV7-9
abundance: NA
d_gene: NA
CDR3nt: TGTGCCAGCAGCCTCTCACCGGGAGCAGATACGCAGTATTTT
CDR3aa: CASSLSPGADTQYF

j_gene: TRBJ1-5
v_gene: TRBV2
abundance: once
d_gene: NA
CDR3nt: TGTGCCAGCAGTGGTGATTCCGATCAGCCCCAGCATTTT
CDR3aa: CASSGDSDQPQHF

j_gene: TRBJ2-7
v_gene: TRBV5-1
abundance: NA
d_gene: TRBD2
CDR3nt: TGCGCCAGCAGCTCTGGGACTAGCGGGCTGGTGCAGTACTTC
CDR3aa: CASSSGTSGLVQYF

j_gene: TRBJ2-5
v_gene: TRBV29-1
abundance: NA
d_gene: TRBD2
CDR3nt: TGCAGCGCTAGCGGGGGGGCTCAGACCCAGTACTTC
CDR3aa: CSASGGAQTQYF

j_gene: TRBJ2-3
v_gene: TRBV7-9
abundance: NA
d_gene: NA
CDR3nt: TGTGCCAGCAGCTCTACTGAGGTTGGGTCAGATACGCAGTATTTT
CDR3aa: CASSSTEVGSDTQYF

j_gene: TRBJ2-2
v_gene: TRBV19
abundance: NA
d_gene: TRBD2
CDR3nt: TGTGCCAGTAGTATAGCCAGCGGGAGTGGAACCGGGGAGCTGTTTTTT
CDR3aa: CASSIASGSGTGELFF

j_gene: TRBJ1-2
v_gene: TRBV5-1
abundance: NA
d_gene: NA
CDR3nt: TGCGCCAGCAGCCGAGGGGGGAGCGAGTATGGCTACACCTTC
CDR3aa: CASSRGGSEYGYTF